Below, one TCR beta chain is given with its context. The J segment lost 8 bases and the V segment lost 5 bases, leaving 11 bases of the junction unmatched. The germline V gene encodes CDR1 MDHEN and CDR2 SYDVKM. The CDR3 spans 14 residues. The entry originates in a study of shared clonotypes between healthy human individuals. The table came from immunoSEQ multiplex PCR; TCRdb's copy has only in-frame clones and leaves some out. The sample contains approximately 620,000 clones, more than 95% of which appear only once. This receptor was taken from a woman in her twenties or thirties in good health. The chain recombines TRBV28 with TRBJ1-2, with TRBD1 identical over 7 bases. The sample consisted of naive CD4+ T cells sorted from blood. Subset described: CD45RA+ positively selected. The CDR3 reads CASSTGQRSEGYTF. The CDR3 coding sequence is TGTGCCAGCAGTACGGGACAGCGTTCCGAAGGCTACACCTTC.